This paragraph covers one TCR beta chain sequence. Its antigen is currently unknown. Profiled with immunoSEQ multiplex PCR; TCRdb holds only in-frame clones, not every one. The sample has about 50,000 clones; 88% are singletons. These data belong to a study of OX40 agonist ivuxolimab in advanced cancers. Study-wide findings and caveats: At 0.1 to 3.0 mg/kg and by week 6, clonal expansion occurred in CD4+ and CD8+ blood T cells. Antigen specificity remained undetermined for the expanded peripheral T cells.

The CDR3 runs 17 residues. Germline V gene sequence: CDR1 LNHDA, CDR2 SQIVND (reference sequence). The trim removed 6 bases at V and 4 bases at J, leaving 13 bases unmatched. Material: CD4+ or CD8+ T cells sorted from blood, obtained in a trial of the OX40 agonist ivuxolimab. The chain is built from TRBV19 and TRBJ1-5, with 9 bases fitting TRBD1. The clonotype comes from an adult with an advanced solid tumor such as melanoma, head and neck, liver or kidney cancer. CDR3 coding DNA: TGTGCCAGTAGATCATTCTCGACAGGGGGGATTAATCAGCCCCAGCATTTT. Encoded protein: CASRSFSTGGINQPQHF. Supplemented by reference TRBV19 and TRBJ1-5, the full variable domain reads DGGITQSPKYLFRKEGQNVTLSCEQNLNHDAMYWYRQDPGQGLRLIYYSQIVNDFQKGDIAEGYSVSREKKESFPLTVTSAQKNPTAFYLCASRSFSTGGINQPQHFGDGTRLSIL.